One TCR beta chain is described in this entry. Its cognate antigen is unknown. Trimming shortened V by 3 bases and J by 5 bases, and 3 bases separated the two germline ends. The CDR3 contains 10 residues. The V gene's germline CDR1 is DFQATT and CDR2 SNEGSKA (reference sequence). Both TRBC1 and TRBC2 were covered by a beta constant-region primer of two equimolar oligonucleotides. Nested alpha and beta constant-region primers with the SP2 primer drove four PCR rounds on ligated cDNA. TCRdb recomputed calls from the UMI-ligation and nested PCR reads with MiXCR, one row per CDR3 protein. The sample consists of fewer than 150,000 distinct CDR3 sequences, about 20% of them appearing once. This entry belongs to a study of naive and memory T cell subsets. Whole-study results and caveats: Especially in CD8 cells, naive repertoires contained a few larger clonotypes, possibly CD45RA-re-expressing memory cells. From naive to CM, EM and EMRA, diversity decreased and Gini increased.

Sequences were obtained from naive CD8+ T cells from blood. This chain uses TRBV20-1 with TRBJ2-3; D gene uncertain. The receptor comes from a human donor in good health. The CDR3, as DNA: TGCAGTGCTAGTGGAGATACGCAGTATTTT. Protein product: CSASGDTQYF.